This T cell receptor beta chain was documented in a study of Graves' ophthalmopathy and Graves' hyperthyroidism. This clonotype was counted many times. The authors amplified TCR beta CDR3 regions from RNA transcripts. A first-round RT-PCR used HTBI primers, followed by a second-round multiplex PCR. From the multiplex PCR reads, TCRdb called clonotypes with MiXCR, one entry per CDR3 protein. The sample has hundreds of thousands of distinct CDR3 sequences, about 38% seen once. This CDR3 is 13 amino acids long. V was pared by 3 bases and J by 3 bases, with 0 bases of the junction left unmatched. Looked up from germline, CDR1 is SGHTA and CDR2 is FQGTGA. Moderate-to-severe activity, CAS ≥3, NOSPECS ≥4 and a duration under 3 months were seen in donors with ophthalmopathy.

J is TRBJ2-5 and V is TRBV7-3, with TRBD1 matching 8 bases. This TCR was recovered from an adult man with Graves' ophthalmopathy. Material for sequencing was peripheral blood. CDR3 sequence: CASSLTGEETQYF. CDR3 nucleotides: TGTGCCAGCAGCTTGACAGGGGAAGAGACCCAGTACTTC.